This T cell receptor beta chain was documented in a study of cytomegalovirus exposure and HLA in healthy donors. In regard to this clone: Its specificity is not known.

The primer mix had 60 Vbeta and 13 Jbeta primers. Only in-frame clones appear in the TCRdb table, and some are missing; sequencing was by immunoSEQ multiplex PCR. There are about 110,000 clones in the sample, with 0.55% to 0.6% held by the top ten. Whole-study results and caveats: Generally TCR sequences proved uncommon, though certain public TCRs appeared in numerous donors. Most likely, a cluster of highly shared sequence variants arose as a sequencing artifact.

Germline V gene sequence: CDR1 SGHTA, CDR2 FQGNSA. V trimming: 0 bases; J trimming: 5 bases; junction bases outside the gene matches: 4. The length of the CDR3 is 16 residues. The source material was PBMCs. The clonotype comes from a man aged 50-60 years in good health and CMV-seronegative. V usage is TRBV7-2 and J usage is TRBJ2-1, with 10 bases identical to TRBD2. CDR3 DNA sequence: TGTGCCAGCAGCTTAGCTGGGACTAGCGTAGACAATGAGCAGTTCTTC. It encodes CASSLAGTSVDNEQFF.